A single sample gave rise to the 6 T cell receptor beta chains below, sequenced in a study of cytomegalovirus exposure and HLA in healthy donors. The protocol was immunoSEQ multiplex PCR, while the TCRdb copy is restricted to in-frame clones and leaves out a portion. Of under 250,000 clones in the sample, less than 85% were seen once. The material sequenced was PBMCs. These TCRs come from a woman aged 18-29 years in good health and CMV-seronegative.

CDR3 sequence: CASSYFRGPSEKLFF. For the CDR3, the DNA is TGTGCCAGCAGTTACTTTCGGGGGCCATCTGAAAAACTGTTTTTT. The rearrangement joins TRBV6-5 to TRBJ1-4; perhaps TRBD1 as D (6 bases). The CDR3 totals 15 residues. Trimming stripped 1 base from V and 7 bases from J, with 13 bases between. Germline CDR1 and CDR2: MNHEY and SVGAGI.

CDR3 DNA sequence: TGTGCCTGGAGTCGTGCGAGGAATTCACCCCTCCACTTT. This translates into CAWSRARNSPLHF. The chain recombines TRBV30 with TRBJ1-6; no definite D call. This CDR3 has 13 residues. Germline CDR1 reads GTSNPN; CDR2 reads SVGIG (reference sequence). Between the trimmed V and J ends, which lost 2 bases and 7 bases, there was a span of 9 bases.

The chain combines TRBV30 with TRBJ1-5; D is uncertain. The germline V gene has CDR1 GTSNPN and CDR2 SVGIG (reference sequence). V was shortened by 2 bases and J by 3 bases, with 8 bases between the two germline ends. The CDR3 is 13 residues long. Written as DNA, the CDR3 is TGTGCCTGGAGTAGAGGTTACAATCAGCCCCAGCATTTT. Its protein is CAWSRGYNQPQHF. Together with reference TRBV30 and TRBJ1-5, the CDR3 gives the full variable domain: SQTIHQWPATLVQPVGSPLSLECTVEGTSNPNLYWYRQAAGRGLQLLFYSVGIGQISSEVPQNLSASRPQDRQFILSSKKLLLSDSGFYLCAWSRGYNQPQHFGDGTRLSIL.

DNA of the CDR3: TGTGCCAGCAGTTGGCTAGCGGGGGTTAATGAGCAGTTCTTC. Its translation: CASSWLAGVNEQFF. The rearrangement links TRBV27 to TRBJ2-1, with 10 bases identical to TRBD2. The germline CDR1 and CDR2 sequences are MNHEY and SMNVEV (reference sequence). There are 14 residues in the CDR3. With V trimmed by 4 bases and J by 7 bases, 4 bases remained unmatched.

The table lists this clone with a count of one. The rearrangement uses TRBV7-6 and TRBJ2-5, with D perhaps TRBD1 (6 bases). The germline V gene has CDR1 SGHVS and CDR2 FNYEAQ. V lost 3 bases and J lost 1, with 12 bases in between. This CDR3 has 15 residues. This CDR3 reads CASSFEQGTQETQYF. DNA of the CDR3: TGTGCCAGCAGCTTCGAACAGGGAACCCAAGAGACCCAGTACTTC.

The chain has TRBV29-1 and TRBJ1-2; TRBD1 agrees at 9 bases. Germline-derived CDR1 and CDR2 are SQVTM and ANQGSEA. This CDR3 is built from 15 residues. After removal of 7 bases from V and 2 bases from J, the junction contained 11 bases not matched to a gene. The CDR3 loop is CSAVPGQGPNYGYTF. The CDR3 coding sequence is TGCAGCGCTGTTCCGGGACAGGGTCCCAACTATGGCTACACCTTC.